This T cell receptor (beta chain) appears in the sequencing data of a study of lymphopenia after photon versus proton radiotherapy. Here immunoSEQ multiplex PCR was the method, and the copy in TCRdb shows in-frame clones only, minus some. The sample lists about 62,000 clones, about 90% occurring once. This clone was found once. The input for sequencing was peripheral blood, taken from a patient treated with proton-based radiotherapy. The TCR sequence derives from a man older than 75 with esophageal cancer.

The DNA of the CDR3 is TGTGCCAGTAGTATATCGGGACCCCAGGTTCCGGGGACGAACACCGGGGAGCTGTTTTTT. Encoded protein: CASSISGPQVPGTNTGELFF. The J gene is TRBJ2-2, the V gene TRBV19; tentatively, D is TRBD1 or TRBD2 (5 bases each). This CDR3 has 20 amino acids. Trimming stripped 2 bases from V and 0 bases from J, with 22 bases between. Germline V gives CDR1 LNHDA, CDR2 SQIVND (reference sequence).